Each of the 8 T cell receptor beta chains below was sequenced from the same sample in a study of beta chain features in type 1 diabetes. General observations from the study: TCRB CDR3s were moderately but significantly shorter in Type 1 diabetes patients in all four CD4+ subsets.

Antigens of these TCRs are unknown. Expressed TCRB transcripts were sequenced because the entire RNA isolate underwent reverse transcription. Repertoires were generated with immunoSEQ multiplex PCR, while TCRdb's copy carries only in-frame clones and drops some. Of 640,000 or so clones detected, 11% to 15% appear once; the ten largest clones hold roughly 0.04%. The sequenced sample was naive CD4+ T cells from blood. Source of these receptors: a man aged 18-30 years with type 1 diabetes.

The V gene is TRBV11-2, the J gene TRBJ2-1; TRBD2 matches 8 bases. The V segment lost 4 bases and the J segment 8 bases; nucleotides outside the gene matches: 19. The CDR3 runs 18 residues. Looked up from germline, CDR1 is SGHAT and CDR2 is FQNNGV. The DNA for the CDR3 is TGTGCCAGCAGCTCGGCGGCGGGGCGGCTAGCGGGTAGGGATGAGCAGTTCTTC. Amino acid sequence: CASSSAAGRLAGRDEQFF.

The CDR3 spells CAWKGREGGTEAFF. The CDR3, as DNA: TGTGCCTGGAAGGGTCGAGAAGGAGGGACTGAAGCTTTCTTT. The chain recombines TRBV30 with TRBJ1-1; D is unclear. The V and J ends lost 4 bases and 5 bases respectively, with 17 bases between them. Germline loops: CDR1 GTSNPN, CDR2 SVGIG (reference sequence). This CDR3 region has 14 residues.

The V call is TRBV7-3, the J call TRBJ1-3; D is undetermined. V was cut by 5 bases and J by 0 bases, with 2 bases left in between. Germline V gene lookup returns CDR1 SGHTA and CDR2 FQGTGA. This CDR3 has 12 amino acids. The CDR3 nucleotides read TGTGCCAGCAGCCCCTCTGGAAACACCATATATTTT. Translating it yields CASSPSGNTIYF.

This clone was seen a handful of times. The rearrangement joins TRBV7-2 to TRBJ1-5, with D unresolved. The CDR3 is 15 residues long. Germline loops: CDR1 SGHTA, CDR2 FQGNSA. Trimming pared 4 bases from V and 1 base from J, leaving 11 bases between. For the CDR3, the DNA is TGTGCCAGCAGCTCGTACGGAGGGAGCAATCAGCCCCAGCATTTT. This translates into CASSSYGGSNQPQHF.

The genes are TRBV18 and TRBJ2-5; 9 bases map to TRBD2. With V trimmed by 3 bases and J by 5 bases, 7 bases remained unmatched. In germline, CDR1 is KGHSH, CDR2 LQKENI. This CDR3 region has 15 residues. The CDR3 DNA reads TGTGCCAGCTCACCGGGGTCTAGCGGGACTGAGACCCAGTACTTC. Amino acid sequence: CASSPGSSGTETQYF.

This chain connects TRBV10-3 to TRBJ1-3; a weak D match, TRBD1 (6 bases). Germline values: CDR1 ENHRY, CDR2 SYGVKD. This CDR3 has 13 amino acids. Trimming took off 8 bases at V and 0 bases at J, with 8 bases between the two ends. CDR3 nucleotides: TGTGCCATCGCAGGGGACTCTGGAAACACCATATATTTT. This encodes CAIAGDSGNTIYF.

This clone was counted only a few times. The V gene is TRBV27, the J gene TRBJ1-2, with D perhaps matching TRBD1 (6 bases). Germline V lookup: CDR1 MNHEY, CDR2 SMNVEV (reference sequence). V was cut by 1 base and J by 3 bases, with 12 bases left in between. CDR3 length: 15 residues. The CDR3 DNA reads TGTGCCAGCAGTTTATTTCAGGGGCTGGACTATGGCTACACCTTC. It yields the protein CASSLFQGLDYGYTF.

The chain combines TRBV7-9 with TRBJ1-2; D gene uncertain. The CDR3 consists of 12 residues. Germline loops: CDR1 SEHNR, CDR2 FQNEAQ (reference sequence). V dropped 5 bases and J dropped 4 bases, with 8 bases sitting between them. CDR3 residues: CASSPEPYGYTF. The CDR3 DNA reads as TGTGCCAGCAGCCCGGAGCCCTATGGCTACACCTTC.